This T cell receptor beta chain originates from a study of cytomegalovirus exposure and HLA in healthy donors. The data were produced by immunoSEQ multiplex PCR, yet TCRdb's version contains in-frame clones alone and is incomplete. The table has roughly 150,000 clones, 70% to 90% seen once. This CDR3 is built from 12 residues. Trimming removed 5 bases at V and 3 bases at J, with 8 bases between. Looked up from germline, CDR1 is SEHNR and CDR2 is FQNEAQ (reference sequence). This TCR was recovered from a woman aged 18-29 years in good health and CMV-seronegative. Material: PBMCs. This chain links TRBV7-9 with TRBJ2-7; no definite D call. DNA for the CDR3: TGTGCCAGCAGCACTGAGTACTACGAGCAGTACTTC. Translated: CASSTEYYEQYF.